Here is one TCR beta chain with its context. Sequencing was performed with immunoSEQ multiplex PCR; in TCRdb, only in-frame clones are kept and a portion is missing. Of roughly 260,000 clones in the sample, roughly 82% were seen once. CDR3 length: 15 amino acids. Germline V gene sequence: CDR1 LGHDT, CDR2 YNNKEL (reference sequence). The V gene end was trimmed by 4 bases and the J gene end by 1 base; junction bases not matched to a gene: 6. This sample is drawn from a study of blood T cell repertoires in COVID-19. Study background: Italy, Spain and the United States were the sources of the convalescent and acute COVID-19 samples.

This rearrangement joins TRBV3-1 (or the pseudogene TRBV3-2) to TRBJ1-1; 7 positions agree with TRBD1. The TCR comes from a woman of 80 years or more with active or convalescent COVID-19. The sequencing sample was made of peripheral blood. CDR3 nucleotide sequence: TGTGCCAGCAGCCCATTCGGACAGGAGAACACTGAAGCTTTCTTT. Its protein is CASSPFGQENTEAFF.